Sequencing of this TCR beta chain was carried out in a study of OX40 agonist ivuxolimab in advanced cancers. Regarding the complete study: The costimulatory receptor OX40 (CD134) was targeted by ivuxolimab, a fully human IgG2 agonistic monoclonal antibody. Intravenous ivuxolimab was administered to patients every 2 weeks at six dose levels: 0.01, 0.1, 0.3, 1.5, 3 and 10 mg/kg. Of the 50 or so patients in dose escalation, approximately 20 had hepatocellular carcinoma, some 15 had melanoma, 9 had renal cell carcinoma and 9 had head and neck cancer. A male proportion of 82.7% and a mean age of about 60 years, ranging from roughly 23 to 80, were recorded for the dose-escalation cohort. Patients were allowed to have had prior anti-PD-1, anti-PD-L1 or anti-CTLA-4 therapy, and more than 35% of the dose-escalation patients had been treated with checkpoint inhibitors. Partial responses occurred in three dose-escalation patients: two with cutaneous melanoma and one with hepatocellular carcinoma. The purpose of peripheral TCRbeta sequencing was to test whether ivuxolimab changed TCR sequence diversity and led to clonal T-cell expansion. The paper covers the monotherapy dose-escalation part of the phase I ivuxolimab trial, which included N of about 51 patients.

The trial excluded patients who had a history of autoimmune disease or who were on systemic immunosuppression. Peripheral blood for TCR sequencing was collected from all dose cohorts at baseline, on cycle 4 day 1, and on cycle 7 day 1. Samples came from an open-label, multicenter, first-in-human phase I dose-escalation trial of ivuxolimab. Adults with locally advanced or metastatic head and neck squamous cell, hepatocellular, melanoma or renal cell carcinoma were enrolled in the trial. Before TCR sequencing, CD4+ and CD8+ T cells were separately sorted from peripheral blood. Overall study outcomes, separate from this receptor: Partial responders in the 0.1-3.0 mg/kg groups had among the lowest normalized peripheral clonal expansion, especially among CD8+ T cells. After ivuxolimab, more expanded clones were found on average in CD8+ T cells than in CD4+ T cells. The antigen specificity of the clonally expanded peripheral T cells was not determined. Low levels of normalized T-cell clonal expansion were also seen in some patients who did not respond. At doses of 0.1 to 3.0 mg/kg, clonal expansion of both CD4+ and CD8+ blood T cells was observed from baseline to week 6.

A distance of 19 bases separates the germline ends of V and J, which lose 4 bases and 3 bases respectively. Taken from the germline V gene (reference sequence), the CDR1 and CDR2 loops are GTSNPN and SVGIG. Including cysteine and phenylalanine, the CDR3 has 16 amino acids. Only the CDR3 region is kept as DNA, spanning 48 bases read in frame from base 1. On this clone: Its specific antigen is unknown. Per-nucleotide qualities are absent, and no much larger clonotype sits a single base away.

For sequencing of the TCRbeta CDR3 region, genomic DNA was extracted from the sorted cells. TCRbeta CDR3 regions were sequenced using the immunoSEQ Assay. This is the immuneACCESS table as TCRdb keeps it, with only in-frame sequences that have V and J called. A part of the clones is gone; compared with another copy, unresolved V genes explain less than half, and the rest is unexplained. Present in this sample are over 30,000 clones, roughly 78% of which were seen just once. Of the sample, around 1.9% falls within the top ten clones. The sequencing used CD4+ or CD8+ T cells sorted from blood, collected in a trial of the OX40 agonist ivuxolimab. The clonotype originates from an adult with an advanced solid tumor such as melanoma, head and neck, liver or kidney cancer. The chain is made from TRBV30 and TRBJ2-4; possibly the D gene is TRBD2, per 5 matching bases. CDR3 sequence: CAWTRRRVGGKNIQYF. The DNA sequence reads TGTGCCTGGACCCGACGTCGGGTCGGAGGCAAAAACATTCAGTACTTC.